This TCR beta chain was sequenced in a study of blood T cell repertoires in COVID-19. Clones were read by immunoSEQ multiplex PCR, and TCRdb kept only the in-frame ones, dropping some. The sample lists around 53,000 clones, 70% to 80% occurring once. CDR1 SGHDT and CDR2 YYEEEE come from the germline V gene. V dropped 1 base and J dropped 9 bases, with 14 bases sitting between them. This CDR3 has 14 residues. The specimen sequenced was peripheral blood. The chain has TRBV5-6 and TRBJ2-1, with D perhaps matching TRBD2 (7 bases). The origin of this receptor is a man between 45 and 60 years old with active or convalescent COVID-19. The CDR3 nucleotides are TGTGCCAGCAGCTTGACCCCGGGGGGCGGTGAGCAGTTCTTC. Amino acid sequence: CASSLTPGGGEQFF.